These 13 T cell receptor beta chains were sequenced from one sample in a study of cytotoxic CD8 clonotypes in ibrutinib-treated CLL. Profiled with immunoSEQ multiplex PCR; TCRdb holds only in-frame clones, not every one. The sample includes approximately 130,000 clones, around 84% of them seen just once. Sequenced here: PBMCs, sampled after 24 months of ibrutinib treatment. The receptors derive from a human donor with chronic lymphocytic leukemia.

The chain carries TRBV19 and TRBJ1-1; D gene unclear. The germline CDR1 and CDR2 sequences are LNHDA and SQIVND (reference sequence). Trimming stripped 4 bases from V and 0 bases from J, with 12 bases between. The CDR3 runs 15 residues. The CDR3 DNA follows: TGTGCCAGTAGTAAGCCGGGCGACATGAACACTGAAGCTTTCTTT. It encodes CASSKPGDMNTEAFF.

The chain's CDR3 is CASSAAAGGGGEQYF. DNA of the CDR3: TGTGCCAGCAGCGCGGCCGCCGGCGGAGGAGGCGAGCAGTACTTC. The chain is built from TRBV5-4 and TRBJ2-7; D is possibly TRBD2 (5 bases). The V and J ends lost 4 bases and 6 bases respectively, with 20 bases between them. This CDR3 is built from 15 residues. CDR1 is SGHNT and CDR2 is YYREEE in the germline V gene (reference sequence). Complete variable domain (other parts from reference TRBV5-4 and TRBJ2-7): ETGVTQSPTHLIKTRGQQVTLRCSSQSGHNTVSWYQQALGQGPQFIFQYYREEENGRGNFPPRFSGLQFPNYSSELNVNALELDDSALYLCASSAAAGGGGEQYFGPGTRLTVT.

The chain has TRBV7-3 and TRBJ2-3; D is undetermined. The germline gives CDR1 SGHTA, CDR2 FQGTGA. CDR3 length equals 14 residues. V lost 1 base to trimming and J lost 5 bases, with 10 bases between them. The CDR3 sequence is CASSLSLGKDTQYF. CDR3 nucleotide sequence: TGTGCCAGCAGCTTAAGTCTAGGGAAAGATACGCAGTATTTT.

The J gene is TRBJ2-7, the V gene TRBV7-2; maybe TRBD1 (6 bases). The CDR3 runs 14 residues. V lost 1 base to trimming and J lost 7 bases, with 14 bases between them. Germline V gene lookup returns CDR1 SGHTA and CDR2 FQGNSA. The CDR3 here is CASSLGNRAGEQYF. The CDR3 region has the DNA TGTGCCAGCAGCTTAGGGAACAGGGCTGGGGAGCAGTACTTC.

This clone occurred once. V usage is TRBV10-3 and J usage is TRBJ2-7, with D perhaps given as TRBD1 or TRBD2 (5 bases each). Between the trimmed V and J ends, which lost 2 bases and 0 bases, there was a span of 14 bases. Per the germline V gene, CDR1 is ENHRY and CDR2 is SYGVKD. CDR3 length equals 16 residues. The CDR3 here is CAISEPEAGSSYEQYF. For the CDR3, the DNA is TGTGCCATCAGTGAGCCCGAGGCAGGGAGCTCCTACGAGCAGTACTTC.

The chain uses TRBV7-2 and TRBJ2-1; TRBD2 is a possible D gene (6 bases). The V gene lost 1 base and the J gene lost 16 bases, with 14 bases spanning the gap. The CDR3 extends over 12 amino acids. The germline V gene has CDR1 SGHTA and CDR2 FQGNSA. The CDR3 spells CASSLVAGPQFF. The CDR3 DNA sequence: TGTGCCAGCAGCTTAGTCGCGGGGCCCCAATTCTTC.

As for this clone: A junction boundary mismatches the germline segment, possibly from a read error. The chain is built from TRBV7-3 and TRBJ2-7; D is possibly TRBD1 (6 bases). CDR1 and CDR2 (germline): SGHTA, FQGTGA. The CDR3 runs 13 residues. CDR3 bases: TGCGCCAGCAGCCAAGAAGGGGGCTACGAGCAGTACTTC. It specifies CASSQEGGYEQYF.

The rearrangement joins TRBV18 to TRBJ1-1; possible D gene TRBD1, 6 bases. Per the germline V gene, CDR1 is KGHSH and CDR2 is LQKENI. CDR3 length equals 15 residues. The germline V and J ends were trimmed by 2 bases and 4 bases, with 14 bases remaining between them. In DNA form, the CDR3 reads TGTGCCAGCTCACCATTCTCAGGGGAGGGCACTGAAGCTTTCTTT. Translation: CASSPFSGEGTEAFF.

The chain employs TRBV6-6 and TRBJ1-2; no clear D. Germline CDR1 is MNHNY and CDR2 is SVGAGI (reference sequence). V lost 7 bases, J lost 3 bases, and 18 bases lay in between. This CDR3 is built from 15 residues. The CDR3 DNA reads as TGTGCCAGCACCTTAGGGTGGGAAGAGGACTATGGCTACACCTTC. Translation gives CASTLGWEEDYGYTF.

The genes are TRBV28 and TRBJ2-3, with D tentatively TRBD1 or TRBD2 (7 bases each). Germline loops: CDR1 MDHEN, CDR2 SYDVKM. Deletions cut 1 base from V and 5 bases from J, with 16 bases between. This CDR3 contains 16 residues. The CDR3 spells CASSLSGEGAEDTQYF. For the CDR3, the DNA is TGTGCCAGCAGTTTATCGGGGGAGGGGGCCGAAGATACGCAGTATTTT.

The chain joins TRBV4-1 to TRBJ2-1; D is uncertain. The germline V gene has CDR1 MGHRA and CDR2 YSYEKL. CDR3 length: 16 amino acids. Trimming left V 2 bases short and J 5 bases short, with 16 bases between. The CDR3 nucleotides are TGCGCCAGCAGCCAATCGGACCGGCAATGGGACAATGAGCAGTTCTTC. Encoded protein: CASSQSDRQWDNEQFF.

This clone was counted between two and nine times. V gene TRBV30 combines with J gene TRBJ1-1; 9 bases agree with TRBD1. The germline gives CDR1 GTSNPN, CDR2 SVGIG (reference sequence). This CDR3 is built from 13 residues. V shed 0 bases and J 11 bases; nucleotides not matched to a gene: 7. CDR3 DNA: TGTGCCTGGAGTGTATTAGGGACAGGGTTCGCTTTCTTT. It codes for CAWSVLGTGFAFF. The whole variable domain, filled in from reference TRBV30 and TRBJ1-1, reads SQTIHQWPATLVQPVGSPLSLECTVEGTSNPNLYWYRQAAGRGLQLLFYSVGIGQISSEVPQNLSASRPQDRQFILSSKKLLLSDSGFYLCAWSVLGTGFAFFGQGTRLTVV.

The V and J genes are TRBV6-5 and TRBJ2-1, with D unclear. Trimming took 4 bases from V and 1 from J, leaving 8 bases between them. There are 14 residues in the CDR3. Germline loops: CDR1 MNHEY, CDR2 SVGAGI. CDR3 nucleotide sequence: TGTGCCAGCAGTTCTGCTCCTTCCTACAATGAGCAGTTCTTC. It yields the protein CASSSAPSYNEQFF.